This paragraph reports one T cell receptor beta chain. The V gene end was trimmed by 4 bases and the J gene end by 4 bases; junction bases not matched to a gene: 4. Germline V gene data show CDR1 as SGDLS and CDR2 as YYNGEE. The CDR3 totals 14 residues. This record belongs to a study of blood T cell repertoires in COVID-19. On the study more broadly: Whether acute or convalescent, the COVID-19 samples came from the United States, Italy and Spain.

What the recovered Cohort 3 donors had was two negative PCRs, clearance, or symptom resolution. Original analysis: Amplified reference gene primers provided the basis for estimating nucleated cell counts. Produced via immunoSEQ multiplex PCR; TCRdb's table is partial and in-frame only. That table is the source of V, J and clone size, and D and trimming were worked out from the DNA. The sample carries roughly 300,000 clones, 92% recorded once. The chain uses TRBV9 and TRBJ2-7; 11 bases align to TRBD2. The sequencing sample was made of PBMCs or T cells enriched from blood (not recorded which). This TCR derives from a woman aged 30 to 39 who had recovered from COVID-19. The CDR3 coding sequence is TGTGCCAGCAGCCCGGGACTAGCGGTGTACGAGCAGTACTTC. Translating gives CASSPGLAVYEQYF.